This TCR beta chain was profiled in a study of CD8 T cells in ankylosing spondylitis. A single record per CDR3 protein comes from TCRdb applying MiXCR to the 5' RACE reads. Of 150,000 or so distinct CDR3 sequences in the sample, about a third were seen once. The CDR3 consists of 14 residues. Trimming took 6 bases from V and 12 from J; bases not matched to a gene: 12. Sequenced sample: synovial fluid, either unsorted or a sorted T cell fraction (not recorded which). This TCR was recovered from a male donor with ankylosing spondylitis. The V call is TRBV12-3 or TRBV12-4, the J call TRBJ2-1; 9 bases agree with TRBD2. The DNA for the CDR3 is TGTGCCAGCAGATCAACGGCGGGGGGGGATACGCAGTTCTTC. Translated: CASRSTAGGDTQFF.